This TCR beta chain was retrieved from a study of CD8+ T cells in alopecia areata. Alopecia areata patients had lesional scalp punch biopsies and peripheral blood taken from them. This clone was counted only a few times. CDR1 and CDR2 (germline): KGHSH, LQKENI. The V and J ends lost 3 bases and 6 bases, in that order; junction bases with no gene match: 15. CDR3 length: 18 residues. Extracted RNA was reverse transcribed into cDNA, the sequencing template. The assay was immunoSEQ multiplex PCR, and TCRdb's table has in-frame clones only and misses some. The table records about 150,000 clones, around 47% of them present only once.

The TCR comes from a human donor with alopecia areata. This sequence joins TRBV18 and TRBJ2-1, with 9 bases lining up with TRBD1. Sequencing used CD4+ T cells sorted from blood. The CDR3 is CASSPQPATGGGGNEQFF. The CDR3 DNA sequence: TGTGCCAGCTCACCGCAGCCCGCCACAGGGGGCGGTGGCAATGAGCAGTTCTTC.